The TCR beta chain under discussion was sequenced for a study of blood T cells in healthy people across ages. Next came a second PCR, run for roughly 7 to 12 cycles, which used a sample-barcoded 5' primer along with a J-beta primer mix. TCRdb called the 5' RACE reads again in MiXCR, with one record for every CDR3 protein. This table holds under 850,000 distinct CDR3 sequences, about 36% found once. The germline V and J ends were trimmed by 2 bases and 0 bases, with 7 bases remaining between them. The CDR3 is 14 amino acids. From germline, CDR1 is KGHDR and CDR2 SFDVKD. The sequenced sample was blood. J is TRBJ2-7 and V is TRBV24-1; no clear D gene. The sequence was obtained from a man younger than 30 in good health. The CDR3 here is CATSDSASSYEQYF. Here the CDR3 DNA reads TGTGCCACCAGTGATTCTGCCAGCTCCTACGAGCAGTACTTC.